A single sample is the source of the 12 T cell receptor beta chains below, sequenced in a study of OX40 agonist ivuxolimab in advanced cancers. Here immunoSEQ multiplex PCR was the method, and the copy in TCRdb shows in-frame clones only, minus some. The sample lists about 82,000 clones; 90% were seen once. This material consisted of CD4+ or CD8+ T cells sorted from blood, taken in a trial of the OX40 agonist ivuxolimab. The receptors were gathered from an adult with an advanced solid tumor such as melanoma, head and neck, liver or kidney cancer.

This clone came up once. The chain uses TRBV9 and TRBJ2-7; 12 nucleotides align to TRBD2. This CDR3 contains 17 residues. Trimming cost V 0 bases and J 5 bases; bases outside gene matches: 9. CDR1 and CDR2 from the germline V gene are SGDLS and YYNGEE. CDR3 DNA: TGTGCCAGCAGCGTAGATACTAGCGGGAGGTTCGCCGACGAGCAGTACTTC. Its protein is CASSVDTSGRFADEQYF.

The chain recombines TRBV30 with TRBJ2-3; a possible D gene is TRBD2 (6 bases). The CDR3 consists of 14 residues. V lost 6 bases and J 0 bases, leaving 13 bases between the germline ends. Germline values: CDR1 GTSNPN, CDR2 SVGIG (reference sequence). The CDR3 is CACGGITSTDTQYF. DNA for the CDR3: TGTGCCTGCGGAGGGATCACTAGCACAGATACGCAGTATTTT.

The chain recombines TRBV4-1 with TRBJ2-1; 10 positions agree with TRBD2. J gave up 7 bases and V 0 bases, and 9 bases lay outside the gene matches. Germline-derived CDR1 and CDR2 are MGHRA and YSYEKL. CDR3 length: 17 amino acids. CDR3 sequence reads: CASSQDLPSGSRNEQFF. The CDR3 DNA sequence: TGCGCCAGCAGCCAAGATCTACCTAGCGGGAGCAGGAATGAGCAGTTCTTC.

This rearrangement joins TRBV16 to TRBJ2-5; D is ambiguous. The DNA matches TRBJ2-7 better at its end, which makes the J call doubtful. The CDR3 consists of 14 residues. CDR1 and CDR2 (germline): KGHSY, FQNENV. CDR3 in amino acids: CASSQSQSSYEQYF. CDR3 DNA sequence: TGTGCCAGCAGCCAATCTCAGTCCTCCTACGAGCAGTACTTC.

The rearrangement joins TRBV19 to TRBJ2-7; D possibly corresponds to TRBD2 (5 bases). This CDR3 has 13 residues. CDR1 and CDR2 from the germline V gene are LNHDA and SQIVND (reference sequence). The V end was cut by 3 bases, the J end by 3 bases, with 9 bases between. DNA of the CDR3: TGTGCCAGTAGTATGGCCCGGGGCTACGAGCAGTACTTC. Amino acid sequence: CASSMARGYEQYF.

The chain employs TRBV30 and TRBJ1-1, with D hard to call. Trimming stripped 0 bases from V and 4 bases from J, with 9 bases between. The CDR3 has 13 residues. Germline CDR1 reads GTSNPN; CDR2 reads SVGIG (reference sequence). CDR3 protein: CAWSVEVGTEAFF. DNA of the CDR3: TGTGCCTGGAGTGTAGAGGTTGGCACTGAAGCTTTCTTT.

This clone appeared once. The CDR3, as DNA: TGTGCCAGCAGTGGGGGGTCGGGCTATGGCTACACCTTC. Its translation: CASSGGSGYGYTF. V is TRBV27 and J is TRBJ1-2, with a weak D call TRBD1 (5 bases). The CDR3 is 13 amino acids. Germline lookup yields CDR1 MNHEY and CDR2 SMNVEV (reference sequence). V was trimmed by 5 bases and J by 4 bases, leaving 11 bases between them.

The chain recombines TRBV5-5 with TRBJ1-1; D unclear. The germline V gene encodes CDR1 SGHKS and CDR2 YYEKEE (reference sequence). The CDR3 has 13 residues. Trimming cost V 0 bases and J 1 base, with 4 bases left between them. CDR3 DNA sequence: TGTGCCAGCAGCTTGGACAAGAACACTGAAGCTTTCTTT. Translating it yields CASSLDKNTEAFF.

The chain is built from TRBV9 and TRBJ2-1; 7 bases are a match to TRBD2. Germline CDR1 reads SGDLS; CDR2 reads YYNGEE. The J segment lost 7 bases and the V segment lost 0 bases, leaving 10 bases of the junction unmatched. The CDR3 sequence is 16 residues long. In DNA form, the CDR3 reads TGTGCCAGCAGCGTAGTCGGGGGAGGGCTACGGAATGAGCAGTTCTTC. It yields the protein CASSVVGGGLRNEQFF. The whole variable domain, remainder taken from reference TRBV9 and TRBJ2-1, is DSGVTQTPKHLITATGQRVTLRCSPRSGDLSVYWYQQSLDQGLQFLIQYYNGEERAKGNILERFSAQQFPDLHSELNLSSLELGDSALYFCASSVVGGGLRNEQFFGPGTRLTVL.

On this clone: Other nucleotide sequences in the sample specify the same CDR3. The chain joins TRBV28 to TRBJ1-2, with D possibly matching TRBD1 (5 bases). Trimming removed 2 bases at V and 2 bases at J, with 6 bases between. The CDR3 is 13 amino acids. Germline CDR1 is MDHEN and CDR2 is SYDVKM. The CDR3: CASSLGGNYGYTF. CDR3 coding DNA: TGTGCCAGCAGTTTAGGGGGAAACTATGGCTACACCTTC.

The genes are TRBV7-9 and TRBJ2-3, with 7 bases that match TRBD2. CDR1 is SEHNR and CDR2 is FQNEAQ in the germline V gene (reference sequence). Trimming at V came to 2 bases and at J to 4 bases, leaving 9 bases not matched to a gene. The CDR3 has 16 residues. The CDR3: CASSLILQRDPDTQYF. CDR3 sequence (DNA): TGTGCCAGCAGCTTAATCCTCCAGCGGGACCCAGATACGCAGTATTTT.

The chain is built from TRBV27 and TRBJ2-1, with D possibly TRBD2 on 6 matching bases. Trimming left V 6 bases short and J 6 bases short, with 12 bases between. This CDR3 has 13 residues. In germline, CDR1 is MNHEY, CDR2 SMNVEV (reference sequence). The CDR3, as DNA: TGTGCCAGCAGGGAGGGAACACCCAATGAGCAGTTCTTC. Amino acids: CASREGTPNEQFF.